These 20 T cell receptor beta chains were sequenced from one sample in a study of identical twins. MiXCR, run by TCRdb on the 5' RACE reads, gives a single entry per CDR3 protein. Among 510,000 or so distinct CDR3 sequences listed, roughly 15% were seen once. The sample was also linked to a second study, of yellow fever vaccine responses in identical twins.

The material sequenced was CD4+ T cells sorted from blood. All receptors come from a young woman in good health.

V and J are TRBV5-5 and TRBJ2-3; 13 bases map to TRBD2. The CDR3 runs to 16 residues. The germline V gene encodes CDR1 SGHKS and CDR2 YYEKEE (reference sequence). Trimming removed 5 bases from V and 4 bases from J; junction bases left unmatched: 7. The CDR3 DNA reads TGTGCCAGCAGTTTATGGACTAGCGGGAGTCCAGATACGCAGTATTTT. It specifies CASSLWTSGSPDTQYF. The full variable domain, its missing parts supplied by reference TRBV5-5 and TRBJ2-3, is DAGVTQSPTHLIKTRGQQVTLRCSPISGHKSVSWYQQVLGQGPQFIFQYYEKEERGRGNFPDRFSARQFPNYSSELNVNALLLGDSALYLCASSLWTSGSPDTQYFGPGTRLTVL.

This clonotype was seen a few times. The CDR3 loop is CASSDLWVRRETQYF. The CDR3 region has the DNA TGTGCCAGCAGTGACCTGTGGGTCAGGAGGGAGACCCAGTACTTC. V is TRBV25-1 and J is TRBJ2-5; tentative D call: TRBD2 (5 bases). This CDR3 comprises 15 residues. V shed 3 bases and J shed 5 bases, with 16 bases lying between them. Germline CDR1 MGHDK, CDR2 SYGVNS.

The table lists this clonotype with a few counts. This chain's CDR3 is CASSTSTGGNYNEQFF. In DNA form, the CDR3 reads TGTGCCAGCAGTACCAGTACAGGGGGTAACTACAATGAGCAGTTCTTC. J is TRBJ2-1 and V is TRBV12-3 or TRBV12-4; TRBD1 matches 8 bases. The CDR3 contains 16 residues. J gave up 3 bases and V 5 bases, and 9 bases lay outside the gene matches.

The chain employs TRBV10-1 and TRBJ2-7, with 10 bases lining up with TRBD1. Per germline, CDR1 WNHNN and CDR2 SYGVQD (reference sequence). CDR3 length: 13 residues. The trim removed 4 bases at V and 7 bases at J, leaving 4 bases unmatched. The CDR3 region is CASSGDRGREQYF. The CDR3 DNA sequence: TGCGCCAGCAGTGGAGACAGGGGGCGAGAGCAGTACTTC.

There are a few counts of this clonotype. In DNA, the CDR3 is TGTGCCAGCAGCTTACTCGTAGCGGGGAGCACAGATACGCAGTATTTT. Amino acids: CASSLLVAGSTDTQYF. The V call is TRBV7-9, the J call TRBJ2-3; 8 bases match TRBD2. The CDR3 covers 16 residues. V was clipped by 2 bases and J by 0 bases; unmatched bases: 4. Germline lookup yields CDR1 SEHNR and CDR2 FQNEAQ (reference sequence). The whole variable domain, filled in from reference TRBV7-9 and TRBJ2-3, reads DTGVSQNPRHKITKRGQNVTFRCDPISEHNRLYWYRQTLGQGPEFLTYFQNEAQLEKSRLLSDRFSAERPKGSFSTLEIQRTEQGDSAMYLCASSLLVAGSTDTQYFGPGTRLTVL.

This clonotype was seen a handful of times. The CDR3: CASSLDWKYFAKNIQYF. DNA for the CDR3: TGCGCCAGCAGCTTGGACTGGAAGTATTTTGCCAAAAACATTCAGTACTTC. The gene calls are TRBV5-1 and TRBJ2-4; D is unresolved. Trimming took 0 bases from V and 1 from J, leaving 14 bases between them. The CDR3 runs 17 residues. CDR1 SGHRS and CDR2 YFSETQ come from the germline V gene.

The J gene is TRBJ1-5, the V gene TRBV29-1; a possible D gene is TRBD1 (5 bases). The length of the CDR3 is 16 residues. Trimming left V 4 bases short and J 0 bases short, with 16 bases between. CDR1 is SQVTM, CDR2 ANQGSEA, per germline. The CDR3 is CSVGEYGGASNQPQHF. The CDR3 DNA is TGCAGCGTTGGCGAATATGGAGGGGCTAGCAATCAGCCCCAGCATTTT.

This clonotype occurred many times. V gene TRBV10-1 combines with J gene TRBJ1-1; D call uncertain. V lost 2 bases, J lost 8 bases, and 12 bases lay in between. There are 13 residues in the CDR3. Germline assignment: CDR1 WNHNN and CDR2 SYGVQD (reference sequence). The CDR3 nucleotides are TGCGCCAGCAGTGAGACACCGGGCGGCGAAGCTTTCTTT. This encodes CASSETPGGEAFF.

In this sample, this clonotype turned up a few times. This rearrangement joins TRBV6-5 to TRBJ1-6; D remains unclear. The V end was cut by 0 bases, the J end by 8 bases, with 11 bases between. The germline V gene has CDR1 MNHEY and CDR2 SVGAGI. The CDR3 sequence is 15 residues long. The CDR3 loop is CASSYSRPGDSPLHF. The CDR3 nucleotides are TGTGCCAGCAGTTACTCGCGCCCTGGCGATTCACCCCTCCACTTT.

This clonotype was detected a few times. V is TRBV10-3 and J is TRBJ2-2; D is ambiguous. Trimming removed 6 bases from V and 2 bases from J, with 7 bases in between. Germline V gene data show CDR1 as ENHRY and CDR2 as SYGVKD. CDR3 length: 13 amino acids. The CDR3 DNA reads TGTGCCATCAGAACAAGTAACACCGGGGAGCTGTTTTTT. The encoded protein is CAIRTSNTGELFF.

This clonotype was picked up a small number of times. The chain recombines TRBV10-3 with TRBJ2-1; 9 bases align to TRBD1. Trimming cost V 6 bases and J 6 bases; bases outside gene matches: 9. The CDR3 consists of 15 residues. CDR1 and CDR2 from the germline V gene are ENHRY and SYGVKD. CDR3 nucleotides: TGTGCCATCAGCGAAAACCCGGGACAGGGCAATGAGCAGTTCTTC. It yields the protein CAISENPGQGNEQFF.

The chain links TRBV20-1 to TRBJ2-4, with D hard to call. There are 12 residues in the CDR3. The V end lost 6 bases, the J end lost 8 bases, and 14 bases lay between the germline ends. CDR1 is DFQATT, CDR2 SNEGSKA, per germline (reference sequence). This chain's CDR3 is CSAQPTGDIQYF. As DNA, the CDR3 is TGCAGTGCCCAACCGACGGGCGACATTCAGTACTTC.

This clonotype has just a few counts. The chain employs TRBV6-1 and TRBJ2-7, with D perhaps TRBD1 (6 bases). With 4 bases removed from V and 6 bases from J, the gap between germline ends came to 34 bases. The CDR3 covers 20 residues. Germline V gene data show CDR1 as MNHNS and CDR2 as SASEGT. The CDR3 region has the DNA TGTGCCAGCAGTGCCCTAACAGGGTGGGAGAATCCCCCTTTTTCTGGCGAGCAGTACGTC. It codes for CASSALTGWENPPFSGEQYV.

V is TRBV6-1 and J is TRBJ2-7; tentatively, D is TRBD2 (6 bases). The CDR3 has 14 amino acids. Trimming took 2 bases from V and 4 from J, leaving 12 bases between them. The germline gives CDR1 MNHNS, CDR2 SASEGT. The CDR3 nucleotides read TGTGCCAGCAGTGAACAAGCGGGCTCTTACGAGCAGTACGTC. It encodes CASSEQAGSYEQYV.

The CDR3 nucleotides read TGCAGCGTCAACTCCGGGACTAGTCGCTACGAGCAGTACTTC. Protein sequence: CSVNSGTSRYEQYF. The rearrangement joins TRBV29-1 to TRBJ2-7; 8 bases agree with TRBD2. The CDR3 contains 14 residues. Trimming took 6 bases from V and 3 from J; bases not matched to a gene: 10. Germline loops: CDR1 SQVTM, CDR2 ANQGSEA.

The V call is TRBV5-6, the J call TRBJ2-1, with unresolved D. V was shortened by 1 base and J by 9 bases, with 11 bases between the two germline ends. This CDR3 comprises 13 residues. Germline V lookup: CDR1 SGHDT, CDR2 YYEEEE. This CDR3 is CASSLIVGTEQFF. The CDR3 DNA sequence: TGTGCCAGCAGCTTGATAGTGGGAACTGAGCAGTTCTTC.

The J gene is TRBJ2-7, the V gene TRBV10-3, with D maybe TRBD1 (5 bases). V gave up 2 bases and J gave up 2 bases, with 16 bases separating them. The CDR3 covers 16 residues. Germline V CDR1 and CDR2: ENHRY, SYGVKD. CDR3 region: CAISETSGQGPYEQYF. CDR3 DNA: TGTGCCATCAGTGAGACGTCCGGGCAGGGTCCCTACGAGCAGTACTTC.

The chain links TRBV12-3 or TRBV12-4 to TRBJ2-1, with D perhaps matching TRBD2 (6 bases). The CDR3 contains 15 residues. Trimming left V 3 bases short and J 8 bases short, with 17 bases between. CDR3 sequence: CASSLGGALGDEQFF. The CDR3 DNA reads as TGTGCCAGCAGTTTGGGCGGGGCATTGGGCGATGAGCAGTTCTTC.

This clonotype showed up just a few times. The chain has TRBV10-1 and TRBJ2-3; no clear D. CDR3 length: 13 amino acids. Looked up from germline, CDR1 is WNHNN and CDR2 is SYGVQD (reference sequence). Deletions cut 3 bases from V and 2 bases from J, with 6 bases between. CDR3 sequence: CASSDGVTDTQYF. CDR3 nucleotide sequence: TGCGCCAGCAGTGATGGGGTCACAGATACGCAGTATTTT.

This chain joins TRBV7-9 and TRBJ2-1; maybe TRBD1 (5 bases). The CDR3 loop spans 12 amino acids. Germline V gene lookup returns CDR1 SEHNR and CDR2 FQNEAQ (reference sequence). V lost 7 bases, J lost 5 bases, and 9 bases lay in between. The CDR3 protein is CASTPGNNEQFF. In DNA, the CDR3 is TGTGCCAGCACCCCAGGGAACAATGAGCAGTTCTTC.